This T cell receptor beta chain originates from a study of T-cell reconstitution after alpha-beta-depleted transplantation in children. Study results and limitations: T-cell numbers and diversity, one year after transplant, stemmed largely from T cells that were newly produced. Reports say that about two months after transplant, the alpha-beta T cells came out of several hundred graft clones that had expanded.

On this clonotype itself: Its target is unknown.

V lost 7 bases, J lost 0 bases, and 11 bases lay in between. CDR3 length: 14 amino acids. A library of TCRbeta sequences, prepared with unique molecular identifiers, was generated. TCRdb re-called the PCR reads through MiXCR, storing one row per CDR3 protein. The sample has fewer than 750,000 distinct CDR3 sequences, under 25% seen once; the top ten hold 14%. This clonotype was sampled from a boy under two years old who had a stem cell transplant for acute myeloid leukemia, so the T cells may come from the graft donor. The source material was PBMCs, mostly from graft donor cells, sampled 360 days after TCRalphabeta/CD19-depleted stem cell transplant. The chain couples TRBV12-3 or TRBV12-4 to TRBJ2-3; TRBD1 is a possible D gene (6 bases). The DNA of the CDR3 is TGTGCCAGCACAACAGGGTTTAGCACAGATACGCAGTATTTT. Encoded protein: CASTTGFSTDTQYF.